The 21 T cell receptor beta chains below come from one sample, sequenced in a study of T cells in Graves' hyperthyroidism and ophthalmopathy. What was amplified from RNA transcripts were TCR beta CDR3 regions. With the HTBI primer set, the TCR CDR3 went through a first round of RT-PCR. Each CDR3 protein is one row after TCRdb ran MiXCR on the multiplex PCR reads. The sample includes more than 300,000 distinct CDR3 sequences, around 13% of them seen just once. The material sequenced was blood. These receptors all stem from a young woman with Graves' hyperthyroidism.

This clonotype was detected many times. The chain combines TRBV7-2 with TRBJ2-2; D may match TRBD1 or TRBD2 (5 bases each). The CDR3 covers 16 residues. The ends were cut back, 10 bases at V and 2 bases at J, with 20 bases in the middle. Germline values: CDR1 SGHTA, CDR2 FQGNSA. In nucleotides, the CDR3 is TGTGCCACCACCAAAGGCGGGCAGGGAAACACCGGGGAGCTGTTTTTT. It codes for CATTKGGQGNTGELFF.

This clonotype appeared many times. This chain uses TRBV2 with TRBJ2-3; 10 positions match TRBD2. CDR3 length: 17 residues. CDR1 is SNHLY and CDR2 is FYNNEI in the germline V gene. V gave up 5 bases and J gave up 1 base; unmatched junction bases: 9. The CDR3 protein is CASSYTIAGGRTDTQYF. As DNA, the CDR3 is TGTGCCAGCAGTTATACTATAGCGGGGGGTCGCACAGATACGCAGTATTTT. The entire variable domain, with the rest obtained from reference TRBV2 and TRBJ2-3, is as follows: EPEVTQTPSHQVTQMGQEVILRCVPISNHLYFYWYRQILGQKVEFLVSFYNNEISEKSEIFDDQFSVERPDGSNFTLKIRSTKLEDSAMYFCASSYTIAGGRTDTQYFGPGTRLTVL.

This clonotype was observed a few times. The germline gene is not matched at one end of the junction; a read error may be the cause. DNA of the CDR3: TGTGCCAGCAGCTTGCAGGGGGCGGGAGAGGCCCAGTACTTC. This sequence encodes CASSLQGAGEAQYF. The chain links TRBV11-2 to TRBJ2-5; tentatively, D is TRBD1 (8 bases). The CDR3 consists of 14 residues. The germline V gene has CDR1 SGHAT and CDR2 FQNNGV.

At least ten counts were recorded for this clonotype. The chain uses TRBV20-1 and TRBJ2-3, with 8 positions matching TRBD2. Germline V gene data show CDR1 as DFQATT and CDR2 as SNEGSKA (reference sequence). With 7 bases clipped from V and 4 bases from J, the junction kept 7 bases outside the gene matches. This CDR3 is 13 amino acids long. The CDR3 coding sequence is TGCAGTGAGGCGGGGGGAGGCTCAGATACGCAGTATTTT. Translating it yields CSEAGGGSDTQYF.

This clonotype was observed many times. This sequence joins TRBV7-9 and TRBJ2-1, with D possibly TRBD1 on 6 matching bases. The length of the CDR3 is 14 residues. In germline, CDR1 is SEHNR, CDR2 FQNEAQ (reference sequence). V lost 5 bases and J 0 bases, leaving 8 bases between the germline ends. The CDR3 region is CASSKGVSYNEQFF. The CDR3 nucleotides read TGTGCCAGCAGCAAGGGGGTCTCCTACAATGAGCAGTTCTTC. Full variable domain (remainder filled in from reference TRBV7-9 and TRBJ2-1): DTGVSQNPRHKITKRGQNVTFRCDPISEHNRLYWYRQTLGQGPEFLTYFQNEAQLEKSRLLSDRFSAERPKGSFSTLEIQRTEQGDSAMYLCASSKGVSYNEQFFGPGTRLTVL.

Concerning this clonotype: At one of its ends the junction is not consistent with the germline gene, which may arise from a read error. The V and J genes are TRBV7-9 and TRBJ1-5; D unclear. The CDR3 contains 14 residues. Germline V CDR1 and CDR2: SEHNR, FQNEAQ (reference sequence). The CDR3 DNA reads TGTGCCAGCAGCTTAGCCTTTAGCAATCGGCCCCAGCATTTT. Translating it yields CASSLAFSNRPQHF.

The V call is TRBV6-2 or TRBV6-3, the J call TRBJ1-2; TRBD1 matches 7 bases. Losses at the gene ends were 6 bases for V and 2 bases for J; bases not matched to a gene: 3. The CDR3 has 13 amino acids. CDR1 MNHEY and CDR2 SVGEGT come from the germline V gene. The CDR3 DNA is TGTGCCAGCAGGGACAGGAGCAACTATGGCTACACCTTC. Amino acids: CASRDRSNYGYTF.

This clonotype was seen at least ten times. This rearrangement joins TRBV7-2 to TRBJ2-2, with TRBD1 matching over 8 bases. Germline values: CDR1 SGHTA, CDR2 FQGNSA. This CDR3 is built from 14 residues. Trimming at V came to 5 bases and at J to 6 bases, leaving 5 bases not matched to a gene. The CDR3 nucleotides read TGTGCCAGCAGCGGACAGGGTACGGCCGGGGAGCTGTTTTTT. As protein: CASSGQGTAGELFF.

This clonotype was observed at least ten times. V usage is TRBV12-3 or TRBV12-4 and J usage is TRBJ1-1; 9 nucleotides line up with TRBD1. The CDR3 sequence is 16 residues long. V trimming: 5 bases; J trimming: 4 bases; junction bases outside the gene matches: 11. The CDR3: CASSPQTGGYGTEAFF. The CDR3 region has the DNA TGTGCCAGCAGTCCCCAGACAGGGGGGTATGGCACTGAAGCTTTCTTT.

This clonotype was picked up a small number of times. The chain uses TRBV5-6 and TRBJ2-7, with a tentative D call TRBD1 (6 bases). This CDR3 comprises 18 residues. Germline CDR1 SGHDT, CDR2 YYEEEE. Trimming took off 3 bases at V and 0 bases at J, with 22 bases between the two ends. The CDR3 DNA follows: TGTGCCAGCAGCTCACGAAATAGACAGGTTTGGAGCTCCTACGAGCAGTACTTC. Translated, it gives CASSSRNRQVWSSYEQYF.

This rearrangement joins TRBV10-3 to TRBJ1-2; the D gene is possibly TRBD1 (5 bases). The CDR3 sequence is 12 residues long. CDR1 is ENHRY and CDR2 is SYGVKD in the germline V gene. Trimming removed 8 bases from V and 3 bases from J, with 10 bases in between. CDR3 in DNA: TGTGCCATCTGGGGGGTTGACTATGGCTACACCTTC. It is translated as CAIWGVDYGYTF.

This clonotype was seen a handful of times. The chain joins TRBV20-1 to TRBJ1-1, with 7 bases matching TRBD1. The germline V gene encodes CDR1 DFQATT and CDR2 SNEGSKA (reference sequence). The CDR3 runs to 13 residues. CDR3 region: CSTPRGINTEAFF. The DNA of the CDR3 is TGCAGCACCCCCAGGGGGATCAACACTGAAGCTTTCTTT.

This clonotype has ten or more counts. The genes are TRBV20-1 and TRBJ1-1; D might be TRBD1 (5 bases). CDR1 DFQATT and CDR2 SNEGSKA come from the germline V gene (reference sequence). V lost 4 bases and J 1 base, leaving 13 bases between the germline ends. The CDR3 runs to 14 residues. As DNA, the CDR3 is TGCAGTGCTATGCGGGGCAACACGAACACTGAAGCTTTCTTT. Its translation: CSAMRGNTNTEAFF.

This clonotype was seen ten or more times. The gene calls are TRBV28 and TRBJ2-7; possible D gene TRBD1, 5 bases. CDR1 is MDHEN, CDR2 SYDVKM, per germline. The V and J ends lost 5 bases and 2 bases respectively, with 19 bases between them. The CDR3 spans 16 residues. CDR3 protein: CASSNPDSLRAYEQYF. DNA of the CDR3: TGTGCCAGCAGTAACCCTGACAGCTTACGGGCCTACGAGCAGTACTTC.

This clonotype was seen at least ten times. The chain couples TRBV3-1 to TRBJ2-3; TRBD2 matches 7 bases. This CDR3 contains 18 residues. Trimming at V came to 6 bases and at J to 6 bases, leaving 21 bases not matched to a gene. Germline CDR1 LGHDT, CDR2 YNNKEL (reference sequence). The CDR3 here is CASSLSVTSTYLGDTQYF. As DNA, the CDR3 is TGTGCCAGCAGTCTCTCCGTGACTAGCACCTACCTGGGGGATACGCAGTATTTT.

V is TRBV19 and J is TRBJ1-6, with D perhaps TRBD1 (6 bases). The CDR3 consists of 12 residues. The V gene's germline CDR1 is LNHDA and CDR2 SQIVND (reference sequence). Trimming cost V 7 bases and J 7 bases, with 8 bases left between them. CDR3 coding DNA: TGTGCCAGTACGACAGGCAATTCACCCCTCCACTTT. Protein product: CASTTGNSPLHF.

This clonotype appeared a few times. The J gene is TRBJ2-1, the V gene TRBV7-2, with 8 bases identical to TRBD2. Trimming at V came to 5 bases and at J to 8 bases, leaving 8 bases not matched to a gene. The CDR3 length is 14 residues. CDR1 is SGHTA, CDR2 FQGNSA, per germline. The CDR3: CASSQGLALDEQFF. The CDR3 DNA follows: TGTGCCAGCAGCCAAGGACTAGCCCTCGATGAGCAGTTCTTC.

Concerning this clonotype: A much larger clone lies a single base off, so this may be a read error. V and J are TRBV7-3 and TRBJ1-2; D is uncertain. The CDR3 extends over 13 amino acids. Germline loops: CDR1 SGHTA, CDR2 FQGTGA. Trimming removed 3 bases from V and 1 base from J, with 6 bases in between. The CDR3 bases are TGTGCCAGCAGCTTGTGGAATAACTATGGCTACACCTTC. Translation gives CASSLWNNYGYTF.

The table lists this clonotype with many counts. The chain is built from TRBV6-2 or TRBV6-3 and TRBJ2-3; D is perhaps TRBD1 or TRBD2 (6 bases each). The CDR3 length is 15 residues. Germline CDR1 is MNHEY and CDR2 is SVGEGT. V lost 5 bases to trimming and J lost 2 bases, with 14 bases between them. The CDR3 loop is CASSSRGLFTDTQYF. The CDR3 DNA sequence: TGTGCCAGCAGTAGCAGGGGACTTTTCACAGATACGCAGTATTTT.

The V and J genes are TRBV19 and TRBJ2-2; the D gene is possibly TRBD1 (6 bases). The CDR3 has 13 residues. Per germline, CDR1 LNHDA and CDR2 SQIVND (reference sequence). V lost 10 bases and J lost 1, with 10 bases in between. The CDR3 spells CATRDKNTGELFF. The CDR3 DNA follows: TGTGCCACCAGGGACAAGAACACCGGGGAGCTGTTTTTT.

This clonotype showed up many times. The chain carries TRBV7-2 and TRBJ2-1; a weak D match, TRBD2 (5 bases). Germline CDR1 reads SGHTA; CDR2 reads FQGNSA. The length of the CDR3 is 14 residues. V shed 5 bases and J shed 6 bases, with 14 bases lying between them. The CDR3 here is CASSPRGLSNEQFF. CDR3 DNA sequence: TGTGCCAGCAGCCCCCGGGGATTGAGCAATGAGCAGTTCTTC.